Following are 16 T cell receptor beta chains from one sample sequenced in a study of early T cells in non-severe SARS-CoV-2 infection. TCRdb passed the 5' RACE reads through MiXCR, listing each CDR3 protein once. The sample gives about 69,000 distinct CDR3 sequences, around 4.2% of which show up once; approximately 3.7% is in the top ten. The sample consisted of whole blood, taken at baseline. All receptors come from an adult who was a healthcare worker with PCR-confirmed SARS-CoV-2 infection or an uninfected control (not recorded which). The donor label of this sample is uncertain.

Ten or more counts support this clonotype. This chain uses TRBV7-2 with TRBJ2-7; 10 bases are shared with TRBD2. V shed 5 bases, J shed 6 bases, and the junction held 10 bases outside the gene matches. The CDR3 contains 15 residues. From germline, CDR1 is SGHTA and CDR2 FQGNSA. The CDR3 nucleotides read TGTGCCAGCAGCGTTAGCGGGGGGACCGGAGGCGAGCAGTACTTC. As protein: CASSVSGGTGGEQYF. The full variable domain, with the rest looked up from reference TRBV7-2 and TRBJ2-7, is GAGVSQSPSNKVTEKGKDVELRCDPISGHTALYWYRQSLGQGLEFLIYFQGNSAPDKSGLPSDRFSAERTGGSVSTLTIQRTQQEDSAVYLCASSVSGGTGGEQYFGPGTRLTVT.

There are a few counts of this clonotype. This chain uses TRBV12-5 with TRBJ1-1; 7 bases match TRBD1. The CDR3 contains 13 residues. Germline V gene lookup returns CDR1 LGHNT and CDR2 FRNRAP. V gave up 7 bases and J gave up 3 bases; unmatched junction bases: 5. The CDR3 DNA reads as TGTGCTAGTGTTGGACAGGCGGACACTGAAGCTTTCTTT. It translates to CASVGQADTEAFF. The full variable domain, its missing parts supplied by reference TRBV12-5 and TRBJ1-1, is DARVTQTPRHKVTEMGQEVTMRCQPILGHNTVFWYRQTMMQGLELLAYFRNRAPLDDSGMPKDRFSAEMPDATLATLKIQPSEPRDSAVYFCASVGQADTEAFFGQGTRLTVV.

J is TRBJ2-1 and V is TRBV7-8; maybe TRBD2 (5 bases). Looked up from germline, CDR1 is SGHVS and CDR2 is FQNEAQ. CDR3 length equals 15 residues. V shed 4 bases and J shed 6 bases, with 16 bases lying between them. The CDR3 nucleotides read TGTGCCAGCAGCTCCGGACTGATTATACCCAATGAGCAGTTCTTC. Encoded protein: CASSSGLIIPNEQFF. The full variable domain, with the rest looked up from reference TRBV7-8 and TRBJ2-1, is GAGVSQSPRYKVAKRGQDVALRCDPISGHVSLFWYQQALGQGPEFLTYFQNEAQLDKSGLPSDRFFAERPEGSVSTLKIQRTQQEDSAVYLCASSSGLIIPNEQFFGPGTRLTVL.

This clonotype was found many times. The CDR3 DNA reads as TGTGCCAGCAGCTTAGGATACAATGAGCAGTTCTTC. Translation: CASSLGYNEQFF. The chain combines TRBV7-2 with TRBJ2-1; no firm D call. V lost 1 base and J 4 bases, leaving 2 bases between the germline ends. Germline lookup yields CDR1 SGHTA and CDR2 FQGNSA. CDR3 size: 12 residues.

This clonotype was seen ten or more times. This sequence joins TRBV29-1 and TRBJ1-1; D remains unclear. Germline V gene data show CDR1 as SQVTM and CDR2 as ANQGSEA. Deletions cut 4 bases from V and 3 bases from J, with 15 bases between. The CDR3 is made up of 14 amino acids. The CDR3 region is CSVAPRGLHTEAFF. The CDR3 nucleotides read TGCAGCGTTGCCCCTCGAGGGTTGCACACTGAAGCTTTCTTT.

Here the CDR3 reads CASSLFGVNYGYTF. For the CDR3, the DNA is TGTGCCAGCAGTTTATTTGGGGTAAACTATGGCTACACCTTC. This chain joins TRBV28 and TRBJ1-2; no firm D call. With 1 base removed from V and 2 bases from J, the gap between germline ends came to 8 bases. CDR1 and CDR2 (germline): MDHEN, SYDVKM. The CDR3 consists of 14 residues.

This clonotype was detected ten times or more. CDR3 protein: CASSVGSGGSNQPQHF. CDR3 bases: TGTGCCAGCAGCGTTGGTTCCGGAGGTAGCAATCAGCCCCAGCATTTT. The rearrangement joins TRBV9 to TRBJ1-5; D not certain. Per germline, CDR1 SGDLS and CDR2 YYNGEE. The CDR3 contains 16 residues. Trimming removed 2 bases at V and 0 bases at J, with 12 bases between.

Regarding this clonotype: This may arise from a read error, as a much more abundant clone is one base away. This chain connects TRBV12-3 or TRBV12-4 to TRBJ1-2; D gene unclear. Trimming removed 3 bases from V and 5 bases from J, with 16 bases in between. This CDR3 contains 15 residues. The CDR3 bases are TGTGCCAGCAGTTTCTCTCCCGCGGACGTATATGGCTACACCTTC. This gives the protein CASSFSPADVYGYTF.

This clonotype was detected a few times. The V call is TRBV25-1, the J call TRBJ2-7; D perhaps matches TRBD2 (5 bases). The germline gives CDR1 MGHDK, CDR2 SYGVNS. CDR3 length equals 13 residues. Trimming took off 0 bases at V and 3 bases at J, with 6 bases between the two ends. The CDR3 bases are TGTGCCAGCAGTGAATATGAGGGCTACGAGCAGTACTTC. It codes for CASSEYEGYEQYF.

This clonotype occurred a few times. This chain links TRBV28 with TRBJ2-7; 7 bases fit TRBD2. J gave up 7 bases and V 7 bases, and 16 bases lay outside the gene matches. This CDR3 is 15 amino acids long. Germline CDR1 and CDR2: MDHEN and SYDVKM. The CDR3 DNA follows: TGTGCCAGCACCACCCCCGGGGGGTTATCTTTGGAGCAGTACTTC. The encoded protein is CASTTPGGLSLEQYF.

This clonotype has ten or more counts. This rearrangement joins TRBV29-1 to TRBJ1-2, with TRBD1 matching 9 bases. Germline V gives CDR1 SQVTM, CDR2 ANQGSEA. J gave up 4 bases and V 6 bases, and 9 bases lay outside the gene matches. The CDR3 contains 14 residues. The CDR3 region has the DNA TGCAGCGTGGCCTGGACAGGGGAGACCTATGGCTACACCTTC. This encodes CSVAWTGETYGYTF.

The sample holds a few counts of this clonotype. The chain carries TRBV3-1 and TRBJ1-1; D may be TRBD1 (6 bases). The CDR3 is 13 amino acids. The germline V gene encodes CDR1 LGHDT and CDR2 YNNKEL (reference sequence). V lost 1 base, J lost 7 bases, and 10 bases lay in between. In DNA form, the CDR3 reads TGTGCCAGCAGCCAAGGGACAGCTAGTGAAGCTTTCTTT. The encoded protein is CASSQGTASEAFF.

This CDR3 is CASSLFGRSSYEQYF. The CDR3 bases are TGTGCCAGCAGTTTATTTGGGCGATCCTCCTACGAGCAGTACTTC. The chain carries TRBV27 and TRBJ2-7; D gene ambiguous. V was clipped by 1 base and J by 0 bases, with 10 bases between them. Germline loops: CDR1 MNHEY, CDR2 SMNVEV (reference sequence). This CDR3 is built from 15 residues.

This clonotype was counted ten times or more. The chain uses TRBV7-2 and TRBJ1-1; no clear D. V was clipped by 1 base and J by 4 bases, with 7 bases between them. Germline CDR1 is SGHTA and CDR2 is FQGNSA. The CDR3 runs to 13 residues. The CDR3 here is CASSLGVGTEAFF. CDR3 nucleotides: TGTGCCAGCAGCTTAGGCGTGGGCACTGAAGCTTTCTTT.

This clonotype was seen a few times. The J gene is TRBJ1-1, the V gene TRBV7-8; 7 bases match TRBD1. After removal of 5 bases from V and 10 bases from J, the junction contained 7 bases not matched to a gene. Germline-derived CDR1 and CDR2 are SGHVS and FQNEAQ. There are 12 residues in the CDR3. Written as DNA, the CDR3 is TGTGCCAGCAGCCCCGTCCAGGGGGTAGCTTTCTTT. Protein: CASSPVQGVAFF. The full variable domain, in which reference TRBV7-8 and TRBJ1-1 provide the parts outside the CDR3, is GAGVSQSPRYKVAKRGQDVALRCDPISGHVSLFWYQQALGQGPEFLTYFQNEAQLDKSGLPSDRFFAERPEGSVSTLKIQRTQQEDSAVYLCASSPVQGVAFFGQGTRLTVV.

This clonotype was detected many times. V and J are TRBV29-1 and TRBJ2-7, with a weak D call TRBD1 (6 bases). Germline CDR1 reads SQVTM; CDR2 reads ANQGSEA. The V end was cut by 5 bases, the J end by 1 base, with 9 bases between. The CDR3 length is 12 residues. The CDR3 coding sequence is TGCAGCGTTCTCACAGGGTCCTACGAGCAGTACTTC. The encoded protein is CSVLTGSYEQYF.